These 6 T cell receptor beta chains share one sample of origin, sequenced in a study of identical twins. In TCRdb, the 5' RACE reads were re-called with MiXCR into one record per CDR3 protein. Of approximately 690,000 distinct CDR3 sequences in the sample, roughly 6% were seen once. Sequencing input: naive T cells sorted from blood. Source of these receptors: a man aged 18 to 29 in good health.

V and J are TRBV15 and TRBJ2-3; 13 positions match TRBD2. Germline V gene lookup returns CDR1 LNHNV and CDR2 YYDKDF (reference sequence). V lost 1 base and J lost 4; bases outside the gene matches: 2. This CDR3 comprises 16 residues. DNA for the CDR3: TGTGCCACCAGCAGAGTACTAGCGGGAGGGCCAGATACGCAGTATTTT. Amino acids: CATSRVLAGGPDTQYF.

A few counts support this clonotype. The genes are TRBV30 and TRBJ2-6; weak D call: TRBD1 (6 bases). The V end was cut by 2 bases, the J end by 1 base, with 9 bases between. CDR3 size: 15 residues. Germline V gene lookup returns CDR1 GTSNPN and CDR2 SVGIG (reference sequence). Written as DNA, the CDR3 is TGTGCCTGGAGTCTCAGGGGATCTGGGGCCAACGTCCTGACTTTC. It is translated as CAWSLRGSGANVLTF.

The chain links TRBV14 to TRBJ2-2, with D perhaps assigned TRBD1 or TRBD2 (5 bases each). Between the trimmed V and J ends, which lost 3 bases and 6 bases, there was a span of 11 bases. The CDR3 loop spans 14 amino acids. In germline, CDR1 is SGHDN, CDR2 FVKESK. This CDR3 reads CASSQAGTAGELFF. CDR3 DNA sequence: TGTGCCAGCAGCCAGGCCGGGACCGCCGGGGAGCTGTTTTTT.

This clonotype was found a few times. The V gene is TRBV15, the J gene TRBJ2-5, with 8 nucleotides matching TRBD1. The CDR3 has 16 amino acids. The germline V gene encodes CDR1 LNHNV and CDR2 YYDKDF (reference sequence). J gave up 1 base and V 3 bases, and 7 bases lay outside the gene matches. CDR3 region: CATSSQGQVGQETQYF. CDR3 nucleotide sequence: TGTGCCACCAGCAGCCAGGGACAGGTTGGCCAAGAGACCCAGTACTTC.

Of note for this clonotype: The junction departs from the called germline gene at one end, perhaps through a read error. The J gene is TRBJ2-4, the V gene TRBV10-3; no clear D. Germline CDR1 reads ENHRY; CDR2 reads SYGVKD. CDR3 length equals 8 residues. Here the CDR3 reads CAISDEVF. Written as DNA, the CDR3 is TGTGCCATCAGTGACGAAGTATTC.

This clonotype was recorded many times. The V call is TRBV5-1, the J call TRBJ1-1; D perhaps matches TRBD1 (6 bases). The germline CDR1 and CDR2 sequences are SGHRS and YFSETQ. Trimming removed 4 bases at V and 1 base at J, with 11 bases between. This CDR3 has 14 amino acids. CDR3 amino acids: CASSLTGKNTEAFF. The CDR3, as DNA: TGCGCCAGCAGCCTTACAGGGAAGAACACTGAAGCTTTCTTT.